The 9 T cell receptor beta chains presented below share a single source sample, sequenced in a study of cytomegalovirus exposure and HLA in healthy donors. The study ran its PCR with 60 Vbeta and 13 Jbeta primers. Profiling relied on immunoSEQ multiplex PCR, and the TCRdb table lists in-frame clones only, not all of them. The repertoire holds around 78,000 clones, with roughly 75% as singletons. The material sequenced was PBMCs. These receptors came from a male donor in good health and CMV-seronegative.

V gene TRBV7-2 combines with J gene TRBJ2-5; D may be TRBD1 (5 bases). Germline V gene data show CDR1 as SGHTA and CDR2 as FQGNSA. This CDR3 spans 13 amino acids. V shed 5 bases and J shed 11 bases, with 18 bases lying between them. CDR3 coding DNA: TGTGCCAGCAGCCCCCGAAGGGGCGGTCGACAGTACTTC. Translated, it gives CASSPRRGGRQYF.

CDR3 DNA sequence: TGTGCCAGCAGCCTGGACAGGGTTTACTATGAGCAGTTCTTC. It encodes CASSLDRVYYEQFF. The chain combines TRBV7-2 with TRBJ2-1, with TRBD1 matching 8 bases. This CDR3 contains 14 residues. V gave up 5 bases and J gave up 8 bases; unmatched junction bases: 8. CDR1 and CDR2 from the germline V gene are SGHTA and FQGNSA.

V usage is TRBV7-2 and J usage is TRBJ2-5; 8 bases are shared with TRBD1. The germline gives CDR1 SGHTA, CDR2 FQGNSA. The CDR3 length is 15 residues. Losses at the gene ends were 6 bases for V and 5 bases for J; bases not matched to a gene: 11. CDR3 bases: TGTGCCAGCAGTCAGGACAGGGTCTCGGTGGAGACCCAGTACTTC. Protein product: CASSQDRVSVETQYF.

J is TRBJ1-3 and V is TRBV2; unclear D gene. Looked up from germline, CDR1 is SNHLY and CDR2 is FYNNEI. CDR3 length: 14 amino acids. V dropped 7 bases and J dropped 0 bases, with 10 bases sitting between them. The DNA of the CDR3 is TGTGCCAGCACACAATGGGCCTCTGGAAACACCATATATTTT. Protein: CASTQWASGNTIYF.

This chain connects TRBV6-5 to TRBJ2-7; possible D gene TRBD1, 7 bases. V gave up 0 bases and J gave up 3 bases, with 12 bases separating them. In germline, CDR1 is MNHEY, CDR2 SVGAGI. This CDR3 is built from 15 residues. The CDR3 loop reads CASSYSRRGDYEQYF. For the CDR3, the DNA is TGTGCCAGCAGTTACTCGCGCAGGGGGGACTACGAGCAGTACTTC.

This chain links TRBV28 with TRBJ2-2; 11 bases align to TRBD1. The CDR3 length is 15 residues. CDR1 is MDHEN, CDR2 SYDVKM, per germline. V trimming: 5 bases; J trimming: 3 bases; junction bases outside the gene matches: 2. This CDR3 is CASSRTGGYTGELFF. CDR3 nucleotide sequence: TGTGCCAGCAGTCGGACAGGGGGCTACACCGGGGAGCTGTTTTTT.

V and J are TRBV2 and TRBJ1-4, with D possibly matching TRBD1 (6 bases). Trimming took 6 bases from V and 0 from J, leaving 8 bases between them. The CDR3 runs to 14 residues. Germline CDR1 is SNHLY and CDR2 is FYNNEI. The CDR3 bases are TGTGCCAGCAGGGACAGCACAACTAATGAAAAACTGTTTTTT. Translated, it gives CASRDSTTNEKLFF.

The rearrangement links TRBV18 to TRBJ2-7; 9 nucleotides match TRBD1. The CDR3 loop spans 16 amino acids. CDR1 is KGHSH, CDR2 LQKENI, per germline. J gave up 3 bases and V 8 bases, and 14 bases lay outside the gene matches. Here the CDR3 reads CASRPRTMTGGYEQYF. CDR3 sequence (DNA): TGTGCCAGCCGACCCCGGACAATGACAGGGGGCTACGAGCAGTACTTC.

This chain uses TRBV25-1 with TRBJ2-3, with 13 bases lining up with TRBD2. With 8 bases clipped from V and 6 bases from J, the junction kept 17 bases outside the gene matches. This CDR3 comprises 18 residues. The V gene's germline CDR1 is MGHDK and CDR2 SYGVNS. The CDR3 spells CASQQAPGLAGKGDTQYF. In nucleotides, the CDR3 is TGTGCCAGCCAGCAAGCCCCGGGACTAGCGGGAAAGGGGGATACGCAGTATTTT.